The rows below give T cell receptor beta chains drawn from one sample of a study of T cells in Graves' hyperthyroidism and ophthalmopathy. Using its own MiXCR run on the multiplex PCR reads, TCRdb lists one record per CDR3 protein. The table has under 550,000 distinct CDR3 sequences, roughly 15% seen once; the top ten hold approximately 5.8%. Sequencing was carried out using blood. The receptors derive from a woman under 30 with Graves' hyperthyroidism. CDR3s include the opening cysteine and the closing phenylalanine or tryptophan. The D gene is left open where the match is weak. Where a row states a size, it is once, few, many or the class of an expanded clone; other rows omit it.

j_call,clone_size,v_call,d_call,cdr3_aa,cdr3_nt
TRBJ2-1,many,TRBV28,-,CASSSLGLEQFF,TGTGCCAGCAGTTCCCTAGGGCTTGAGCAGTTCTTC
TRBJ2-3,many,TRBV20-1,-,CSATRQDSTDTQYF,TGCAGTGCTACCCGACAGGACAGCACAGATACGCAGTATTTT
TRBJ1-5,many,TRBV12-3/TRBV12-4,TRBD1,CASSDREHQPQHF,TGTGCCAGCAGCGACAGGGAGCATCAGCCCCAGCATTTT
TRBJ2-7,-,TRBV5-6,-,CASSLLLVGYEQYF,TGTGCCAGCAGCTTACTACTCGTGGGTTACGAGCAGTACTTC
TRBJ1-5,-,TRBV7-8,-,CASSSGHYNQPQHF,TGTGCCAGCAGCTCGGGACATTACAATCAGCCCCAGCATTTT
TRBJ1-5,many,TRBV27,-,CASSLFSSNQPQHF,TGTGCCAGCAGTTTATTCAGCAGCAATCAGCCCCAGCATTTT
TRBJ2-5,many,TRBV29-1,-,CSVQGNRETQYF,TGCAGCGTACAGGGTAATCGAGAGACCCAGTACTTC
TRBJ2-7,many,TRBV11-2,-,CASSHDYEQYF,TGTGCCAGCAGCCATGATTACGAGCAGTACTTC
TRBJ2-7,many,TRBV7-2,-,CASSGGTWDEQYF,TGTGCCAGCAGCGGGGGAACGTGGGACGAGCAGTACTTC
TRBJ2-7,-,TRBV5-1,TRBD2,CASSLAGLAYEQYF,TGCGCCAGCAGCTTGGCGGGACTAGCTTACGAGCAGTACTTC
TRBJ1-1,many,TRBV7-8,-,CASSLDLEAFF,TGTGCCAGCAGCTTGGACCTTGAAGCTTTCTTT
TRBJ2-7,many,TRBV3-1,-,CASSQARNRAYEQYF,TGTGCCAGCAGCCAAGCCAGGAACAGGGCCTACGAGCAGTACTTC
TRBJ2-5,few,TRBV9,TRBD2,CASSVVDGGGGETQYF,TGTGCCAGCAGCGTAGTGGACGGGGGGGGAGGAGAGACCCAGTACTTC
TRBJ2-3,many,TRBV19,-,CASRSAPSTDTQYF,TGTGCCAGTAGGTCGGCTCCTAGCACAGATACGCAGTATTTT
TRBJ1-1,many,TRBV12-5,-,CASGFVRDTEAFF,TGTGCTAGTGGTTTTGTCCGGGACACTGAAGCTTTCTTT
TRBJ2-6,-,TRBV6-1,-,CASSDGSLGANVLTF,TGTGCCAGCAGTGATGGCAGCCTCGGGGCCAACGTCCTGACTTTC